This T cell receptor beta chain came from a study of control samples from healthy donors and cancer patients. The protocol was immunoSEQ multiplex PCR, while the TCRdb copy is restricted to in-frame clones and leaves out a portion. The data contain about 96,000 clones, approximately 93% of them singletons. Losses at the gene ends were 2 bases for V and 9 bases for J; bases not matched to a gene: 6. Looked up from germline, CDR1 is SNHLY and CDR2 is FYNNEI. The length of the CDR3 is 15 residues. The V gene is TRBV2, the J gene TRBJ2-4; 11 bases are shared with TRBD2. The receptor comes from a man between 18 and 35 years old in good health. The sample consisted of blood. The CDR3 DNA sequence: TGTGCCAGCAGTGAACGGCTAGCGGGGGGAGGCATTCAGTACTTC. Translation gives CASSERLAGGGIQYF. Supplemented by reference TRBV2 and TRBJ2-4, the full variable domain reads EPEVTQTPSHQVTQMGQEVILRCVPISNHLYFYWYRQILGQKVEFLVSFYNNEISEKSEIFDDQFSVERPDGSNFTLKIRSTKLEDSAMYFCASSERLAGGGIQYFGAGTRLSVL.